These T cell receptor beta chains were read from a single sample in a study of shared clonotypes between healthy human individuals. Clones were read by immunoSEQ multiplex PCR, and TCRdb kept only the in-frame ones, dropping some. The sample carries about 2.3 million clones, less than 95% recorded once. The sample comprised naive CD4+ T cells from PBMCs. These receptors all stem from a man aged 18 to 29 in good health. Some clones in this sample may be carry-over from other donors' samples. Both conserved end residues are part of each CDR3. D genes are given only for firm matches. Expanded clones are given a class, and other clones once, few, many or no size at all.

>.|TRBD1|TRBJ2-3|TRBV28
CASTTGQSTDTQYF
TGTGCCAGCACGACAGGGCAGTCGACCGATACGCAGTATTTT
>.|TRBD1|TRBJ2-1|TRBV7-3
CASSRAGTVNVNNEQFF
TGTGCCAGCAGCCGCGCCGGGACAGTAAACGTAAACAATGAGCAGTTCTTC
>once|.|TRBJ2-3|TRBV6-4
CASSDGGLGTDTQYF
TGTGCCAGCAGTGACGGGGGCCTGGGGACAGATACGCAGTATTTT
>.|.|TRBJ2-1|TRBV4-1
CASSQEPRSNEQFF
TGCGCCAGCAGCCAAGAACCCCGGAGTAATGAGCAGTTCTTC
>.|TRBD2|TRBJ2-1|TRBV7-9
CASSLGGTSGRDEQFF
TGTGCCAGCAGCTTAGGAGGGACTAGCGGGAGGGATGAGCAGTTCTTC
>.|TRBD1|TRBJ1-2|TRBV30
CAWSPGDSVYGYTF
TGTGCCTGGAGTCCGGGGGACAGCGTCTATGGCTACACCTTC
>.|.|TRBJ1-1|TRBV28
CATDWLDTEAFF
TGTGCCACCGACTGGTTAGACACTGAAGCTTTCTTT
>.|TRBD2|TRBJ2-1|TRBV29-1
CSVDHRASGSYEQFF
TGCAGCGTTGATCACAGGGCTAGCGGGAGTTATGAGCAGTTCTTC
>.|TRBD2|TRBJ2-1|TRBV5-1
CASSSWGAGAGNEQFF
TGCGCCAGCAGCTCATGGGGAGCGGGAGCAGGCAATGAGCAGTTCTTC
>.|.|TRBJ2-3|TRBV7-6
CASSPRGPSGSTDTQYF
TGTGCCAGCAGCCCCAGGGGGCCTAGCGGGAGCACAGATACGCAGTATTTT
>.|TRBD1|TRBJ1-1|TRBV2
CASRVDRDGGAFF
TGTGCCAGCAGAGTGGACAGGGATGGCGGAGCTTTCTTT
>.|.|TRBJ1-2|TRBV5-8
CASSLEQYGRTRYGYTF
TGTGCCAGCAGCTTGGAGCAGTACGGCCGAACTCGCTATGGCTACACCTTC
>.|TRBD1|TRBJ1-5|TRBV7-8
CASSTEKGQLNQPQHF
TGTGCCAGCAGCACCGAAAAGGGACAGCTAAATCAGCCCCAGCATTTT
>.|TRBD1|TRBJ2-1|TRBV19
CASSLRTGQFYNEQFF
TGTGCCAGTAGCCTTAGGACAGGGCAGTTCTACAATGAGCAGTTCTTC
>.|.|TRBJ1-1|TRBV2
CATIGRGARNTEAFF
TGTGCCACCATTGGGCGGGGGGCTCGGAACACTGAAGCTTTCTTT
>.|.|TRBJ1-1|TRBV5-6
CASSLRGRNTEAFF
TGTGCCAGCAGCTTGAGGGGAAGGAACACTGAAGCTTTCTTT
>.|TRBD1|TRBJ2-1|TRBV6-6
CASAQGVSYNEQFF
TGTGCCAGCGCACAGGGGGTTTCGTACAATGAGCAGTTCTTC
>once|TRBD2|TRBJ2-7|TRBV4-1
CASSQGRGGAGEQYF
TGCGCCAGCAGCCAAGGCCGCGGGGGGGCAGGCGAGCAGTACTTC
>.|.|TRBJ2-1|TRBV7-9
CASSAPRPTYNEQFF
TGTGCCAGCAGCGCCCCGCGGCCTACCTACAATGAGCAGTTCTTC
>.|.|TRBJ2-2|TRBV29-1
CSALRGAGELFF
TGCAGCGCGTTAAGGGGAGCCGGGGAGCTGTTTTTT
>few|TRBD1|TRBJ1-1|TRBV4-2
CASSQRTGGGGTEAFF
TGTGCCAGCAGCCAAAGGACAGGGGGTGGAGGCACTGAAGCTTTCTTT
>.|.|TRBJ2-5|TRBV30
CAWSPTPSWYQETQYF
TGTGCCTGGAGTCCCACGCCATCCTGGTACCAAGAGACCCAGTACTTC
>.|.|TRBJ2-6|TRBV10-3
CAISESRSGIGANVLTF
TGTGCCATCAGTGAGTCTAGGTCGGGGATTGGGGCCAACGTCCTGACTTTC
>.|TRBD1|TRBJ1-2|TRBV18
CASSPSDDRGYGYTF
TGTGCCAGCTCACCGAGCGATGACAGGGGCTATGGCTACACCTTC
>.|.|TRBJ2-1|TRBV15
CATSRESNGGRNMQFF
TGTGCCACCAGCAGAGAGTCGAATGGGGGCCGTAACATGCAGTTCTTC
>.|TRBD2|TRBJ2-1|TRBV19
CASSWLAGDNEQFF
TGTGCCAGTAGTTGGCTAGCGGGAGACAATGAGCAGTTCTTC
>.|.|TRBJ2-1|TRBV7-2
CASSLNRHEQFF
TGTGCCAGCAGCTTAAATAGGCATGAGCAGTTCTTC
>.|.|TRBJ2-7|TRBV5-1
CASSLAGSPGTYEQYF
TGCGCCAGCAGCTTGGCCGGGTCGCCAGGGACCTACGAGCAGTACTTC
>.|.|TRBJ1-5|TRBV7-8
CASSPDVAYNQPQHF
TGTGCCAGCAGCCCAGACGTGGCCTACAATCAGCCCCAGCATTTT
>.|.|TRBJ1-2|TRBV28
CASSREARGGYTF
TGTGCCAGCAGTCGGGAGGCCAGGGGTGGCTACACCTTC
>.|.|TRBJ2-1|TRBV10-3
CAIGTGASGGVADEQFF
TGTGCCATCGGGACAGGGGCGAGCGGGGGGGTGGCGGATGAGCAGTTCTTC
>.|TRBD1|TRBJ1-5|TRBV6-5
CASSTLTGGVQPQHF
TGTGCCAGCAGTACACTGACAGGGGGTGTTCAGCCCCAGCATTTT
>.|.|TRBJ1-1|TRBV7-9
CASSLDGRDAFF
TGTGCCAGCAGCTTAGATGGGAGGGACGCTTTCTTT
>.|.|TRBJ2-2|TRBV21-1
CASSGRCKTGERDTGELFF
TGTGCCAGCAGCGGACGTTGCAAGACAGGGGAGAGGGACACCGGGGAGCTGTTTTTT
>once|.|TRBJ1-1|TRBV4-1
CASSQDPRMNTEAFF
TGCGCCAGCAGCCAAGACCCCAGAATGAACACTGAAGCTTTCTTT
>.|TRBD1|TRBJ2-7|TRBV19
CASSPQGEPYEQYF
TGTGCCAGTAGTCCGCAGGGGGAACCCTACGAGCAGTACTTC